This entry concerns a single TCR beta chain. Antigen: not known. This entry is derived from a study of siplizumab effects on memory and regulatory T cells. The study assayed about 10^5 TCR templates per sample. Libraries were prepared by immunoSEQ multiplex PCR; TCRdb keeps only in-frame clonotypes and omits some of them. Of 90,000 to 120,000 clones listed, about 91% are singletons. Study findings and constraints: In siplizumab conditions, mappable alloreactive CD4+ clones averaged roughly 66% Treg-derived, against about 27% in controls. Naive T cells apparently outstripped memory cells in diversity and seemed major alloresponse contributors. Proliferating Tregs' suppressive function in siplizumab cultures went unconfirmed.

The TCR comes from a human donor in good health. Source material: Tregs sorted from blood.

CDR3 loop: CASSLWTSGRYEQFF. The CDR3 nucleotides read TGTGCCAGCAGTTTATGGACTAGCGGGAGATATGAGCAGTTCTTC. The chain links TRBV28 to TRBJ2-1; 12 nucleotides align to TRBD2. Germline V gene sequence: CDR1 MDHEN, CDR2 SYDVKM. The CDR3 is 15 residues long. The trim removed 0 bases at V and 8 bases at J, leaving 2 bases unmatched.